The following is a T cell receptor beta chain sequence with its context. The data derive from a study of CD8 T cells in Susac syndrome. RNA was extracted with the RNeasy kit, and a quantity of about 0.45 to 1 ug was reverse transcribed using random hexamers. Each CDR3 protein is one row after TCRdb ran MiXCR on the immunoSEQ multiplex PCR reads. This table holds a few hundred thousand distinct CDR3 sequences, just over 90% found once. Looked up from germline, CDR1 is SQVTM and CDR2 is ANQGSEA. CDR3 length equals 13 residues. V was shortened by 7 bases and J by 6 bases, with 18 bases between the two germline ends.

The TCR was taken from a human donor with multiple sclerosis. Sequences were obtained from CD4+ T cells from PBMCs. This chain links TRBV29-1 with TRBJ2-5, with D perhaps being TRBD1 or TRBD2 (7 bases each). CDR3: CSAEGQGGKTQYF. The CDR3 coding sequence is TGCAGCGCCGAGGGGCAGGGGGGGAAGACCCAGTACTTC.